This T cell receptor beta chain was recorded in a study of cytomegalovirus exposure and HLA in healthy donors. Study overall: Earlier sequencing of 150 million to 200 million T cells yielded around 120 million unique TCR beta sequences. Early released data had about 80 million unique TCRs, all coming from HLA-typed donors. Caucasian-associated ancestry cluster membership applied to approximately 84% of several hundred genotyped donors. Whole-study findings and limits: CMV serostatus alone was available as immune exposure information.

The PCR had 60 Vbeta and 13 Jbeta primers. Sequencing used immunoSEQ multiplex PCR; TCRdb keeps in-frame clones, though not all of them. The repertoire holds 200,000 to 250,000 clones, about 80% seen once, with 2.7% in the top ten. This clone showed up just a few times. The antigen remains undetermined. This sequence was found in a woman aged 60-70 years in good health and CMV-seropositive. Sequencing used PBMCs.

CDR3 sequence reads: CASSGVETQYF. CDR3 sequence (DNA): TGTGCCAGCAGCGGAGTGGAGACCCAGTACTTC. The chain is built from TRBV5-5 and TRBJ2-5; no definite D call. The CDR3 loop spans 11 amino acids. Trimming removed 4 bases at V and 5 bases at J, with 6 bases between. The V gene's germline CDR1 is SGHKS and CDR2 YYEKEE (reference sequence).